These 21 T cell receptor beta chains share one sample of origin, sequenced in a study of CXCR3-negative and CXCR3-positive naive CD8 T cells. The libraries of TRB cDNA were prepared using 5' RACE with UMI labels. TCRdb reprocessed the 5' RACE reads and reports one entry per CDR3 protein, with no DNA. The table for this sample gives fewer than 65,000 distinct CDR3 sequences. Study-wide results and caveats: CXCR3-negative naive cells had less hydrophobic TRB CDR3s than did CXCR3-positive naive cells.

These receptors lack a known antigen. Sequenced material: naive CXCR3+ CD8+ T cells from blood. Subset of the sample: CD45RO-CCR7+CD27+CD95- naive CD8+ T cells expressing CXCR3 (TNR3+). All receptors come from a human donor in good health. Some clones in this sample may be carry-over from other donors' samples.

This chain links TRBV11-2 with TRBJ2-7. Germline loops: CDR1 SGHAT, CDR2 FQNNGV. The CDR3 consists of 12 residues. CDR3 region: CASSWVSEEQYF.

The chain links TRBV6-2 or TRBV6-3 to TRBJ1-5; TCRdb gives TRBD1 as the D gene, but with no DNA this cannot be confirmed. Germline CDR1 is MNHEY and CDR2 is SVGEGT. This CDR3 contains 14 residues. Here the CDR3 reads CASSYGRGTQPQHF.

CDR3 region: CASLAYRGRYEQYF. This chain links TRBV10-1 with TRBJ2-7; absent DNA, TCRdb's TRBD1 call cannot be checked. The CDR3 loop spans 14 amino acids. Germline loops: CDR1 WNHNN, CDR2 SYGVQD (reference sequence).

V gene TRBV6-5 combines with J gene TRBJ2-2. Germline CDR1 is MNHEY and CDR2 is SVGAGI. This CDR3 is 12 amino acids long. The CDR3 here is CASTANTGELFF.

The rearrangement joins TRBV6-5 to TRBJ2-2; there is no DNA to check the TCRdb D call of TRBD1. The CDR3 length is 18 residues. Per germline, CDR1 MNHEY and CDR2 SVGAGI. The CDR3 here is CASSYSIYTGRDTGELFF.

This chain joins TRBV29-1 and TRBJ1-1; with no DNA, the TCRdb D assignment of TRBD1 cannot be verified. Germline CDR1 is SQVTM and CDR2 is ANQGSEA. The CDR3 is made up of 13 amino acids. CDR3 sequence reads: CSVDEGQGVEAFF.

This chain connects TRBV30 to TRBJ1-1; absent DNA, TCRdb's TRBD1 call cannot be checked. CDR3 length equals 15 residues. The germline V gene has CDR1 GTSNPN and CDR2 SVGIG (reference sequence). The CDR3 is CAWATPGHLNTEAFF.

This chain links TRBV28 with TRBJ2-7. This CDR3 is 14 amino acids long. CDR1 is MDHEN and CDR2 is SYDVKM in the germline V gene. CDR3 amino acids: CASSPTGSGYEQYF.

The chain is built from TRBV29-1 and TRBJ2-2; with no DNA, the TCRdb D assignment of TRBD1 cannot be verified. CDR1 and CDR2 from the germline V gene are SQVTM and ANQGSEA. The CDR3 runs 14 residues. The CDR3 sequence is CSVDAGEVNGELFF.

The chain uses TRBV29-1 and TRBJ1-2; TCRdb calls TRBD1, which cannot be checked without DNA. Per germline, CDR1 SQVTM and CDR2 ANQGSEA. CDR3 length equals 12 residues. The CDR3 reads CGVEAWDGGYTF.

The chain uses TRBV3-1 and TRBJ2-4. The CDR3 has 13 amino acids. Germline V CDR1 and CDR2: LGHDT, YNNKEL (reference sequence). Here the CDR3 reads CASSQDLTDIQYF.

This sequence joins TRBV5-1 and TRBJ2-3; TCRdb designates TRBD1, a call that cannot be tested without DNA. Germline V lookup: CDR1 SGHRS, CDR2 YFSETQ. This CDR3 is built from 14 residues. The CDR3 sequence: CASSPVPGDDTQYF.

This rearrangement joins TRBV12-3 or TRBV12-4 to TRBJ2-1; TCRdb's D call of TRBD2 is untestable without DNA. This CDR3 is built from 15 residues. CDR3 protein: CASRARDRPYNEQFF.

The J gene is TRBJ1-5, the V gene TRBV28. There are 12 residues in the CDR3. Germline CDR1 is MDHEN and CDR2 is SYDVKM. The CDR3 is CASSPFNQPQHF.

The rearrangement links TRBV7-2 to TRBJ2-1. CDR3 length: 14 residues. CDR1 is SGHTA, CDR2 FQGNSA, per germline. The CDR3 sequence is CASSSTFSYNEQFF.

This chain uses TRBV28 with TRBJ2-5. CDR1 and CDR2 (germline): MDHEN, SYDVKM. This CDR3 contains 14 residues. The CDR3 sequence: CASSLRVKEETQYF.

The genes are TRBV20-1 and TRBJ2-1; TCRdb's D gene call, TRBD2, goes unchecked for lack of DNA. The CDR3 consists of 16 residues. CDR1 and CDR2 from the germline V gene are DFQATT and SNEGSKA (reference sequence). CDR3 amino acids: CSARELAGGAYNEQFF.

The CDR3 is CSVEDLKGVPMDTQYF. The chain uses TRBV29-1 and TRBJ2-3; the TRBD1 assignment by TCRdb is unverifiable without DNA. The germline gives CDR1 SQVTM, CDR2 ANQGSEA. This CDR3 comprises 16 residues.

This chain uses TRBV29-1 with TRBJ2-2; TCRdb outputs TRBD1, but without DNA this stays unchecked. The germline gives CDR1 SQVTM, CDR2 ANQGSEA. This CDR3 region has 12 residues. The CDR3 sequence: CSVPDSTGELFF.

The CDR3 region is CATSSGTTYNEQFF. V and J are TRBV28 and TRBJ2-1; lacking DNA, the TRBD2 call made by TCRdb goes unchecked. Germline V lookup: CDR1 MDHEN, CDR2 SYDVKM. This CDR3 has 14 residues.

This chain links TRBV12-3 or TRBV12-4 with TRBJ1-2; the D call of TRBD1 rests on TCRdb alone, since no DNA is present to check it. CDR3 length: 17 amino acids. The chain's CDR3 is CASSLFFRADPNYGYTF.